This paragraph reports one T cell receptor (beta chain). The record originates from a study of blood T cell repertoires in COVID-19. CDR3 length: 15 amino acids. Germline-derived CDR1 and CDR2 are SGHTA and FQGNSA. The V end lost 5 bases, the J end lost 4 bases, and 17 bases lay between the germline ends. Profiling relied on immunoSEQ multiplex PCR, and the TCRdb table lists in-frame clones only, not all of them. The data hold 400,000 to 450,000 clones, with roughly nine tenths observed a single time. This sequence joins TRBV7-2 and TRBJ2-5, with D perhaps TRBD2 (6 bases). The sequence came from a man under 40 who had recovered from COVID-19. The sequenced material came from PBMCs or T cells enriched from blood (not recorded which). The CDR3: CASSRGTLRRETQYF. The CDR3 bases are TGTGCCAGCAGCCGCGGGACCCTCCGAAGAGAGACCCAGTACTTC.